Listed below are T cell receptor beta chains from one sample, sequenced in a study of T cell responses to AZD1222 COVID-19 vaccine. Method: immunoSEQ multiplex PCR; TCRdb's copy keeps in-frame clones and lacks some. The data show 120,000 or so clones, under 90% seen once. The material sequenced was peripheral blood, taken on day 0 of AZD1222 vaccination. The origin of the receptors is an adult in good health. Each CDR3 is given with its conserved first and last residue. Fields, in order: J gene, V gene, clone size, D gene, CDR3 protein, CDR3 DNA. The D gene is left open where the match is weak. Some rows have no size entry. The others give once, few or many, or a class for an expanded clone.

>TRBJ1-4|TRBV11-2|NA|NA
CASSLGFRGEKLFF
TGTGCCAGCAGCTTAGGTTTTAGGGGTGAAAAACTGTTTTTT
>TRBJ1-3|TRBV28|NA|TRBD1
CAVLQGANGNTIYF
TGTGCCGTACTACAGGGGGCGAATGGAAACACCATATATTTT
>TRBJ2-7|TRBV21-1|NA|NA
CASRGWPQIYYEQYF
TGTGCCAGCCGAGGGTGGCCCCAGATATACTACGAGCAGTACTTC
>TRBJ2-5|TRBV7-2|NA|NA
CASSLAVGRQETQYF
TGTGCCAGCAGCTTAGCGGTTGGCAGGCAAGAGACCCAGTACTTC
>TRBJ2-1|TRBV3-1/TRBV3-2|once|TRBD2
CASSHSWGTSRDEQFF
TGTGCCAGCAGCCACTCCTGGGGGACTAGCCGTGATGAGCAGTTCTTC
>TRBJ2-7|TRBV9|NA|TRBD1
CASSTSGTEDEQYF
TGTGCCAGCAGCACCTCCGGGACAGAGGACGAGCAGTACTTC
>TRBJ2-6|TRBV5-8|NA|NA
CASSHNSGLGANVLTF
TGTGCCAGCAGCCACAACAGCGGGTTGGGGGCCAACGTCCTGACTTTC
>TRBJ1-5|TRBV28|NA|TRBD1
CASTATGGFQPQHF
TGTGCCAGCACCGCAACAGGGGGGTTTCAGCCCCAGCATTTT
>TRBJ2-1|TRBV10-1|NA|TRBD2
CASIQRGGGFNEQFF
TGCGCCAGCATACAGCGGGGCGGGGGTTTCAATGAGCAGTTCTTC
>TRBJ1-1|TRBV30|NA|NA
CAWRKSWADEAFF
TGTGCCTGGAGAAAGTCCTGGGCGGATGAAGCTTTCTTT
>TRBJ2-7|TRBV7-3|NA|TRBD1
CASSMGQGGYEQYF
TGTGCCAGCAGCATGGGACAGGGGGGCTACGAGCAGTACTTC
>TRBJ2-3|TRBV11-3|NA|NA
CASSPGVPWGSTDTQYF
TGTGCCAGCAGCCCCGGGGTTCCCTGGGGTAGCACAGATACGCAGTATTTT
>TRBJ2-7|TRBV5-6|once|TRBD1
CASSPTGFNSYEQYF
TGTGCCAGCAGCCCGACAGGGTTCAACTCCTACGAGCAGTACTTC
>TRBJ2-7|TRBV28|NA|NA
CASSTPRSGYEQYF
TGTGCCAGCAGCACTCCCCGGAGTGGCTACGAGCAGTACTTC
>TRBJ1-5|TRBV6-8|NA|TRBD1
CASSQKQGNQPQHF
TGTGCCAGCAGCCAAAAACAGGGGAATCAGCCCCAGCATTTT
>TRBJ2-1|TRBV6-5|NA|NA
CASRNRGLGGDEQFF
TGTGCCAGCAGAAATAGGGGACTGGGGGGCGATGAGCAGTTCTTC
>TRBJ2-3|TRBV10-3|NA|NA
CASSDGSGADTQYF
TGTGCTTCCTCCGACGGGAGTGGGGCAGATACGCAGTATTTT
>TRBJ2-2|TRBV18|NA|NA
CASSPARNTGELFF
TGTGCCAGCTCACCAGCACGGAACACCGGGGAGCTGTTTTTT
>TRBJ2-7|TRBV6-5|NA|TRBD2
CASSPGGGKYEQYF
TGTGCCAGCAGTCCGGGGGGGGGCAAGTACGAGCAGTACTTC
>TRBJ1-5|TRBV19|NA|NA
CASSQNTDQPQHF
TGTGCCAGTAGCCAAAACACGGATCAGCCCCAGCATTTT
>TRBJ2-1|TRBV2|NA|NA
CASSRDREAYNEQFF
TGTGCCAGCAGTCGTGACAGGGAGGCCTACAATGAGCAGTTCTTC
>TRBJ1-2|TRBV6-5|NA|NA
CASSYDRQYGYTF
TGTGCCAGCAGTTACGACCGTCAATATGGCTACACCTTC
>TRBJ1-2|TRBV5-1|NA|NA
CASSLAWEAGYTF
TGCGCCAGCAGCTTGGCCTGGGAAGCTGGCTACACCTTC
>TRBJ2-3|TRBV7-2|few|TRBD1
CASSSGQGHRADTQYF
TGTGCCAGCAGCTCTGGACAGGGCCATCGGGCAGATACGCAGTATTTT
>TRBJ1-4|TRBV12-3/TRBV12-4|few|NA
CASRNREKLFF
TGTGCCAGCAGGAATAGGGAAAAACTGTTTTTT
>TRBJ2-7|TRBV3-1/TRBV3-2|NA|NA
CASSPTGYEQYF
TGTGCCAGCAGTCCCACAGGGTACGAGCAGTACTTC
>TRBJ2-1|TRBV5-1|NA|TRBD2
CASSTTSGADNEQFF
TGCGCCAGCAGCACGACTAGCGGTGCCGACAATGAGCAGTTCTTC
>TRBJ1-1|TRBV28|NA|TRBD1
CASSLGVSAGQGMIAAFF
TGTGCCAGCAGTTTAGGGGTCTCGGCGGGACAGGGCATGATCGCGGCTTTCTTT
>TRBJ2-7|TRBV5-1|NA|NA
CASRDKIEPNYEQYF
TGCGCCAGCAGGGATAAAATTGAACCTAACTACGAGCAGTACTTC
>TRBJ2-3|TRBV5-1|once|NA
CASSPRVGTDTQYF
TGCGCCAGCAGCCCCAGGGTCGGCACAGATACGCAGTATTTT
>TRBJ1-1|TRBV6-5|NA|NA
CASSSHGGTTEAFF
TGTGCCAGCAGCTCCCATGGGGGGACCACTGAAGCTTTCTTT
>TRBJ2-7|TRBV5-5|NA|NA
CASSVTGTRAGYEQYF
TGTGCCAGCAGCGTAACAGGGACCCGGGCAGGCTACGAGCAGTACTTC
>TRBJ1-2|TRBV6-5|NA|NA
CASSYSGPPGYTF
TGTGCCAGCAGTTACTCGGGCCCCCCTGGCTACACCTTC
>TRBJ2-1|TRBV19|NA|NA
CASSSLDYYNEQFF
TGTGCCAGTAGTTCCCTAGACTACTACAATGAGCAGTTCTTC
>TRBJ2-7|TRBV19|NA|NA
CASSSGQGGPYEQYF
TGTGCCAGTAGTTCAGGACAGGGAGGGCCCTACGAGCAGTACTTC
>TRBJ1-1|TRBV27|NA|TRBD1
CASSKLAAFGTGITEAFF
TGTGCCAGCAGTAAATTGGCCGCCTTCGGGACAGGGATCACTGAAGCTTTCTTT
>TRBJ2-7|TRBV28|medium-sized|NA
CASSFLSSTYEQYF
TGTGCCAGCAGTTTTTTAAGTTCGACCTACGAGCAGTACTTC
>TRBJ2-1|TRBV5-4|NA|TRBD1
CASSLPVDRGKGHNEQFF
TGTGCCAGCAGCTTGCCGGTTGACAGGGGAAAAGGGCACAATGAGCAGTTCTTC
>TRBJ1-2|TRBV28|NA|NA
CASSTGWVRENTF
TGTGCCAGCAGTACAGGGTGGGTTCGGGAAAACACCTTC
>TRBJ2-1|TRBV6-5|NA|TRBD1
CASSPDRGDYNEQFF
TGTGCCAGCAGTCCGGACAGGGGGGACTACAATGAGCAGTTCTTC
>TRBJ1-4|TRBV28|NA|TRBD1
CASRLQGAKEKLFF
TGTGCCAGCAGGCTTCAGGGGGCTAAAGAAAAACTGTTTTTT
>TRBJ1-5|TRBV4-1|NA|NA
CASSQERQGQPQHF
TGCGCCAGCAGCCAAGAGCGGCAGGGACAGCCCCAGCATTTT
>TRBJ2-3|TRBV27|NA|TRBD2
CASTPGLAGGTDTQYF
TGTGCCAGCACTCCGGGACTAGCGGGAGGGACAGATACGCAGTATTTT
>TRBJ1-1|TRBV19|once|NA
CASSWGGNTEAFF
TGTGCCAGTAGTTGGGGGGGGAACACTGAAGCTTTCTTT
>TRBJ2-2|TRBV28|NA|NA
CASSSIFLQGNTGELFF
TGTGCCAGCAGCTCCATCTTTTTACAGGGTAACACCGGGGAGCTGTTTTTT
>TRBJ1-2|TRBV28|NA|NA
CASSPAPVVGGYTF
TGTGCCAGCAGCCCCGCGCCCGTCGTCGGGGGCTACACCTTC